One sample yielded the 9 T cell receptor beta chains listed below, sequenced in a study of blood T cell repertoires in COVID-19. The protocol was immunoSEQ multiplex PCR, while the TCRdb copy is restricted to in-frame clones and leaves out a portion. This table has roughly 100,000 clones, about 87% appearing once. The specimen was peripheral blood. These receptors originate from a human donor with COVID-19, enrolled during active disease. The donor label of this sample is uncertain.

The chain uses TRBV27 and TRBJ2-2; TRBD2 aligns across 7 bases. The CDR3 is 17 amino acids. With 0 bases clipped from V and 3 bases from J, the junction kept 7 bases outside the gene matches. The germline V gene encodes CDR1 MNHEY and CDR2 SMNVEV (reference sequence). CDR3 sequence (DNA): TGTGCCAGCAGTTTATCCATCCTGGGAGGGGACACCGGGGAGCTGTTTTTT. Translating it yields CASSLSILGGDTGELFF.

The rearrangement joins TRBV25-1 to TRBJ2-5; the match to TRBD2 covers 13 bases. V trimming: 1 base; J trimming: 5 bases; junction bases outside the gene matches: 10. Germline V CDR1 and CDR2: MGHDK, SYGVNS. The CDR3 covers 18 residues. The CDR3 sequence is CASSESKTSGRFGETQYF. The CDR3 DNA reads TGTGCCAGCAGTGAATCCAAGACTAGCGGGAGGTTCGGGGAGACCCAGTACTTC.

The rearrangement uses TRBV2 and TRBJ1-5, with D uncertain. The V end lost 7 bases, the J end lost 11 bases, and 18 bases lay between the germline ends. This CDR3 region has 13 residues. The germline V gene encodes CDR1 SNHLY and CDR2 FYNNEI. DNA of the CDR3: TGTGCCAGCAACACTAAACCGAGAACGTCCCAGCATTTT. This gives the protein CASNTKPRTSQHF.

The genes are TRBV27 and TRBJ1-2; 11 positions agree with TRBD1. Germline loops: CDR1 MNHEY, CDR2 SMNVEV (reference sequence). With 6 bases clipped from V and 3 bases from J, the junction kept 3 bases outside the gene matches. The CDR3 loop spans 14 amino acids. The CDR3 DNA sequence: TGTGCCAGCAGACGGACAGGGGGCGACTATGGCTACACCTTC. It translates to CASRRTGGDYGYTF.

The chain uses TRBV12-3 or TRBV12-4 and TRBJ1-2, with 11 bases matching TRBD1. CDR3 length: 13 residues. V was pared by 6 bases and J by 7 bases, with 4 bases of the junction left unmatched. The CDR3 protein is CASSLDRGPGYTF. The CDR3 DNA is TGTGCCAGCAGCTTGGACAGGGGGCCTGGCTACACCTTC.

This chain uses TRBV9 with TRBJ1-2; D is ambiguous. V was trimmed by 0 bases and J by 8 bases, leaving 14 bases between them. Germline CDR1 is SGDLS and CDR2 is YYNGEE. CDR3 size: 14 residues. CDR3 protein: CASSVALDYGGYTF. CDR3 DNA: TGTGCCAGCAGCGTAGCCCTAGACTATGGGGGCTACACCTTC.

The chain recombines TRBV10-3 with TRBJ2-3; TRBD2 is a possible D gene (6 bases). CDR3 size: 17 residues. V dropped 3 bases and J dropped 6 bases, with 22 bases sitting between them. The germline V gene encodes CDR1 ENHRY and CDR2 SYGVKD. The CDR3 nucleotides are TGTGCCATCAGTGATGCCCAGGGAGGAGGATTCGCGGATACGCAGTATTTT. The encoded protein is CAISDAQGGGFADTQYF.

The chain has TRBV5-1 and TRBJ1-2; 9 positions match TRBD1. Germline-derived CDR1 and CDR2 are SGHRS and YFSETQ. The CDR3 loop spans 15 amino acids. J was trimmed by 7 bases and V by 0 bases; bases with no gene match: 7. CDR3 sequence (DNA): TGCGCCAGCAGCTTGGATTGGGACAGGGATTCTGGCTACACCTTC. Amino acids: CASSLDWDRDSGYTF.

CDR3 bases: TGTGCCATCAGTGACGGAGGGGACTCGAACACCGGGGAGCTGTTTTTT. Protein product: CAISDGGDSNTGELFF. The rearrangement joins TRBV10-3 to TRBJ2-2, with a possible D match to TRBD2 (6 bases). CDR3 length: 16 amino acids. Trimming stripped 3 bases from V and 0 bases from J, with 11 bases between. Per the germline V gene, CDR1 is ENHRY and CDR2 is SYGVKD.